This record looks at one T cell receptor beta chain sequence and its context. The data are from a study of chemoradiotherapy in HPV16-positive cancers. The V end was cut by 6 bases, the J end by 9 bases, with 12 bases between. This CDR3 comprises 12 residues. In germline, CDR1 is MNHNY, CDR2 SVGAGI (reference sequence). Generated by immunoSEQ multiplex PCR, the TCRdb table keeps only in-frame clones and is missing some. The table shows about 29,000 clones, with about 93% occurring only once. The receptor's source is a human donor with HPV-associated anogenital cancer. The chain employs TRBV6-6 and TRBJ2-1, with D possibly matching TRBD1 (6 bases). This sample comprised blood, obtained from a patient who underwent chemoradiotherapy. CDR3 in DNA: TGTGCCAGCAGCGCAACAGGGTTTGAGCAGTTCTTC. It encodes CASSATGFEQFF.